A single T cell receptor beta chain is shown here with its context. The source of the sample is a study of blood T cell repertoires in COVID-19. Study-wide context: From the United States, Italy and Spain came samples of acute and convalescent COVID-19. T cells, B-cell-depleted T cells, or PBMCs supplied cDNA or gDNA.

This CDR3 contains 15 residues. Unmatched junction bases numbered 5, after V lost 3 bases and J lost 6 bases. CDR1 is LGHDT, CDR2 YNNKEL, per germline (reference sequence). As processed by the authors: It was from reference gene primer amplification that nucleated cell counts were estimated. Only in-frame clones appear in the TCRdb table, and some are missing; sequencing was by immunoSEQ multiplex PCR. V, J and clone size derive from that table, while D and trimming were established from the DNA sequence. The table shows roughly 280,000 clones, with roughly 89% occurring only once. The sample comprised peripheral blood. The sequence was obtained from a man aged 45-65 years with acute or convalescent COVID-19. This chain links TRBV3-1 (or the pseudogene TRBV3-2) with TRBJ2-1; 10 bases agree with TRBD2. DNA of the CDR3: TGTGCCAGCAGCCACCGAGCGGGGGGGCCCAATGAGCAGTTCTTC. Its protein is CASSHRAGGPNEQFF.